This note documents a single TCR beta chain sequence. As yet, its antigen is unknown. The CDR3 runs 13 residues. Germline values: CDR1 DFQATT, CDR2 SNEGSKA (reference sequence). Trimming took 3 bases from V and 1 from J, leaving 9 bases between them. This sample's TCRbeta library carried unique molecular identifier barcodes. TCRdb independently ran MiXCR on the PCR reads; one entry per CDR3 protein. The sample shows approximately 82,000 distinct CDR3 sequences, roughly a sixth of them seen only once. The data are from a study of T-cell reconstitution after alpha-beta-depleted transplantation in children. Study observations and caveats: The origin of high day-60 TCRbeta diversity in some patients lay in surviving recipient T cells and thymic progenitors. Several hundred expanded graft clones reportedly supplied alpha-beta T cells about two months after transplant. T-cell counts and diversity were attributed mostly to newly produced T cells one year after transplant.

The chain recombines TRBV20-1 with TRBJ1-1; the D gene is possibly TRBD1 (6 bases). This sequence originates from a male patient aged 2-15 years who had a stem cell transplant for acute lymphoblastic leukemia, so the T cells may come from the graft donor. The sequencing here drew on PBMCs, mostly from graft donor cells, taken 180 days after TCRalphabeta/CD19-depleted stem cell transplant. This CDR3 reads CSARGATNTEAFF. CDR3 coding DNA: TGCAGTGCTAGGGGGGCTACGAACACTGAAGCTTTCTTT.